The 9 T cell receptor beta chains reported below all come from one sample, sequenced in a study of brain T cells in children with intractable seizures (TCRdb year 2021). The time point label here, explained by the study, means: resected brain tissue, or blood drawn just prior to surgery. The method was the immunoSEQ multiplex PCR assay. TCRdb stores this immuneACCESS table with in-frame sequences only. Part of the clones is absent; in the studies checked, under half of the shortfall reflects unresolved V genes, and no reason is known for the rest. The sample table lists about 80,000 clones, approximately 90% of them with a count of one. The ten largest clonotypes hold around 24% of the sample. Sequenced material: peripheral blood, taken at surgery. These receptors all stem from a girl under 10 years old with Rasmussen encephalitis and intractable seizures.

The chain recombines TRBV30 with TRBJ1-1, with a weak D call TRBD1 (5 bases). Per germline, CDR1 GTSNPN and CDR2 SVGIG (reference sequence). The V end was cut by 7 bases, the J end by 1 base, with 13 bases between. CDR3 length equals 13 residues. This chain's CDR3 is CASTRDRNTEAFF. CDR3 nucleotide sequence: TGTGCCTCCACCCGAGACAGGAACACTGAAGCTTTCTTT.

The V gene is TRBV29-1, the J gene TRBJ2-5; 13 nucleotides agree with TRBD2. The CDR3 runs 14 residues. Germline V lookup: CDR1 SQVTM, CDR2 ANQGSEA. V trimming: 4 bases; J trimming: 2 bases; junction bases outside the gene matches: 1. In DNA form, the CDR3 reads TGCAGCGTTGCGACTAGCGGGGGGCAAGAGACCCAGTACTTC. Translating it yields CSVATSGGQETQYF.

The V call is TRBV7-9, the J call TRBJ2-3; the match to TRBD1 covers 8 bases. Germline V gene sequence: CDR1 SEHNR, CDR2 FQNEAQ (reference sequence). Trimming cost V 8 bases and J 0 bases; bases outside gene matches: 7. The CDR3 contains 15 residues. DNA of the CDR3: TGTGCCAGCTCAGGGGGCAGTTCTAGCACAGATACGCAGTATTTT. This gives the protein CASSGGSSSTDTQYF. The complete variable domain, with remaining parts taken from reference TRBV7-9 and TRBJ2-3, reads DTGVSQNPRHKITKRGQNVTFRCDPISEHNRLYWYRQTLGQGPEFLTYFQNEAQLEKSRLLSDRFSAERPKGSFSTLEIQRTEQGDSAMYLCASSGGSSSTDTQYFGPGTRLTVL.

The chain uses TRBV19 and TRBJ1-1, with D possibly being TRBD1 (5 bases). Trimming removed 3 bases at V and 6 bases at J, with 11 bases between. This CDR3 has 13 amino acids. CDR1 is LNHDA, CDR2 SQIVND, per germline (reference sequence). The DNA of the CDR3 is TGTGCCAGTAGTATGGGGGTACTCGCTGAAGCTTTCTTT. Protein: CASSMGVLAEAFF.

This chain uses TRBV28 with TRBJ1-5; the match to TRBD1 covers 9 bases. The germline V gene encodes CDR1 MDHEN and CDR2 SYDVKM. Germline trimming cut 6 bases from V and 7 bases from J; bases unmatched to any gene: 10. The CDR3 contains 15 residues. The CDR3 region has the DNA TGTGCCAGCAGCCTAAGGACAGGGGCGGACCAGCCCCAGCATTTT. Protein: CASSLRTGADQPQHF.

This CDR3 is CASSLGQGADEQYF. The DNA for the CDR3 is TGCGCCAGCAGCTTGGGACAGGGGGCGGATGAGCAGTACTTC. The V call is TRBV5-1, the J call TRBJ2-7; TRBD1 matches 10 bases. The CDR3 extends over 14 amino acids. With V trimmed by 0 bases and J by 7 bases, 4 bases remained unmatched. Germline V gene data show CDR1 as SGHRS and CDR2 as YFSETQ.

V is TRBV12-3 or TRBV12-4 and J is TRBJ2-7, with TRBD2 as a possible D gene (5 bases). Trimming cost V 0 bases and J 5 bases, with 8 bases left between them. The CDR3 loop spans 13 amino acids. CDR3 nucleotide sequence: TGTGCCAGCAGTTTAGCCGGGATTCACGAGCAGTACTTC. Translation: CASSLAGIHEQYF.

J is TRBJ1-4 and V is TRBV7-2, with 10 bases that match TRBD1. This CDR3 has 15 amino acids. Trimming took 2 bases from V and 6 from J; bases not matched to a gene: 3. Looked up from germline, CDR1 is SGHTA and CDR2 is FQGNSA. CDR3 amino acids: CASSLTGTGDEKLFF. In nucleotides, the CDR3 is TGTGCCAGCAGCTTAACCGGGACAGGGGATGAAAAACTGTTTTTT.

The chain links TRBV7-2 to TRBJ2-1, with 9 bases matching TRBD1. CDR3 length: 16 amino acids. CDR1 is SGHTA and CDR2 is FQGNSA in the germline V gene. V was clipped by 4 bases and J by 2 bases; unmatched bases: 6. Written as DNA, the CDR3 is TGTGCCAGCAGCTCCCCACAGGGGGCGGCCTACAATGAGCAGTTCTTC. Translating it yields CASSSPQGAAYNEQFF.